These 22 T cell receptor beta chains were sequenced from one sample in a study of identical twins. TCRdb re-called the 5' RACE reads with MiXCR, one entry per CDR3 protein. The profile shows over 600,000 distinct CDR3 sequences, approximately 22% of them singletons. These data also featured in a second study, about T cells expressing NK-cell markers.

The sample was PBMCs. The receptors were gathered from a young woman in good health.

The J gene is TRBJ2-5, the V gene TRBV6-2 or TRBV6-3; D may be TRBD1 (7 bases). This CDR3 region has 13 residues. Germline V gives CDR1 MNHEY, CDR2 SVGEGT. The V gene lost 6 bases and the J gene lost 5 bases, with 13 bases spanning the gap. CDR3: CASSDREAETQYF. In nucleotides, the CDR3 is TGTGCCAGCAGCGACAGGGAGGCGGAGACCCAGTACTTC.

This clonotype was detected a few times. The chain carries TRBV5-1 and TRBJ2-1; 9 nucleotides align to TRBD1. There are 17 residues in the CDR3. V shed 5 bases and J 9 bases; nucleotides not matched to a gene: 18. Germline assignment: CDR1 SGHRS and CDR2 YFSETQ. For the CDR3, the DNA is TGCGCCAGCAGTCCCATAGGACAGGGGTTTGTTCAGGGTGAGCAGTTCTTC. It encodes CASSPIGQGFVQGEQFF.

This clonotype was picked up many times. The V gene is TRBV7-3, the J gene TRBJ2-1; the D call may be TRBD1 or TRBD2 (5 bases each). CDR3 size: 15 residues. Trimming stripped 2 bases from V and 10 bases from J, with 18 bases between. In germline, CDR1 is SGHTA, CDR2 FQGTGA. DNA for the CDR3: TGTGCCAGCAGCTTATTGAGGGGACCCCAACCCGAGCAGTTCTTC. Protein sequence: CASSLLRGPQPEQFF.

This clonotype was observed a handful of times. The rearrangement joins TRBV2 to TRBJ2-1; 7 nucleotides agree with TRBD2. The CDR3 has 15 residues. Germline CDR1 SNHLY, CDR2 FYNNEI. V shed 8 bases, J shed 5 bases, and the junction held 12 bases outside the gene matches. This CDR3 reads CASPAESRGNNEQFF. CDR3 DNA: TGTGCCAGCCCAGCGGAATCGCGGGGGAACAATGAGCAGTTCTTC.

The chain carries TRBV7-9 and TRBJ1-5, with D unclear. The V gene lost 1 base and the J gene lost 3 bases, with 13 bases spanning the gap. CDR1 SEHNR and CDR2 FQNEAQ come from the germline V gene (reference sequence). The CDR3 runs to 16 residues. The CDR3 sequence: CASSLGYSTVNQPQHF. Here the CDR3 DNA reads TGTGCCAGCAGCTTAGGCTACTCCACGGTCAATCAGCCCCAGCATTTT.

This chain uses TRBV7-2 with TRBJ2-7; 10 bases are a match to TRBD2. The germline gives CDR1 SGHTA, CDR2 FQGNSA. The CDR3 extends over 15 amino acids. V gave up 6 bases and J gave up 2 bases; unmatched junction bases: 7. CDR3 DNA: TGTGCCAGCAGATTAAGTCTAGCGGGAGCCTACGAGCAGTACTTC. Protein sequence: CASRLSLAGAYEQYF.

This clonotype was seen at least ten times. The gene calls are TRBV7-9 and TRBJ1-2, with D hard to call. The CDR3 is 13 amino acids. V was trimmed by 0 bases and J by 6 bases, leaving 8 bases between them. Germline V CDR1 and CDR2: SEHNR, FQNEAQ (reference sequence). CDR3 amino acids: CASSLAVSHGYTF. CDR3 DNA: TGTGCCAGCAGCTTAGCGGTTTCGCATGGCTACACCTTC.

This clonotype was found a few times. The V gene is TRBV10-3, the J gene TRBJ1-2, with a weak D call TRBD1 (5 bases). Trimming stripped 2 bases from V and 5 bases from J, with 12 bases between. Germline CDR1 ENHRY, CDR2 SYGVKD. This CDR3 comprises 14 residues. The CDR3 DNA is TGTGCCATCAGTGAGACCGGGACTGCATATGGCTACACCTTC. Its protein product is CAISETGTAYGYTF.

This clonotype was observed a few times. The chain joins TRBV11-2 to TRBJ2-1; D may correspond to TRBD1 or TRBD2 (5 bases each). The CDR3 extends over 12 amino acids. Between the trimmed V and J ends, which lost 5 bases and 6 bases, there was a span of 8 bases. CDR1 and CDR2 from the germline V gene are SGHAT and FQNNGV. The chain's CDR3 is CASSDSGNEQFF. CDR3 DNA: TGTGCCAGCAGCGACAGCGGCAATGAGCAGTTCTTC. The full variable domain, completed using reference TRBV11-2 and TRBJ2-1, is EAGVAQSPRYKIIEKRQSVAFWCNPISGHATLYWYQQILGQGPKLLIQFQNNGVVDDSQLPKDRFSAERLKGVDSTLKIQPAKLEDSAVYLCASSDSGNEQFFGPGTRLTVL.

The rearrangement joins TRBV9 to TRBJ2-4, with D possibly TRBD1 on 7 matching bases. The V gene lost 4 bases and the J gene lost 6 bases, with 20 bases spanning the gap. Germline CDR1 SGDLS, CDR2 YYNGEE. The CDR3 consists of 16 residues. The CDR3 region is CASSSIGGTAPNIQYF. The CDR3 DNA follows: TGTGCCAGCAGCTCCATAGGGGGGACAGCTCCAAACATTCAGTACTTC.

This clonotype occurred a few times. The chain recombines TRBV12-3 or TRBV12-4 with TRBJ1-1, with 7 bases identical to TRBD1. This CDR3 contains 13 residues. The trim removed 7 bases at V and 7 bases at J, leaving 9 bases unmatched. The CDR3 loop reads CASTLHDRDEAFF. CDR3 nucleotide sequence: TGTGCCAGCACCCTGCATGACAGGGATGAAGCTTTCTTT.

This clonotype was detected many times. CDR3 region: CASSPNRNSNQPQHF. The CDR3 DNA is TGTGCCAGCAGTCCTAACAGGAATAGCAATCAGCCCCAGCATTTT. The gene calls are TRBV12-3 or TRBV12-4 and TRBJ1-5, with TRBD1 as a possible D gene (5 bases). Trimming took off 5 bases at V and 0 bases at J, with 11 bases between the two ends. CDR3 length equals 15 residues.

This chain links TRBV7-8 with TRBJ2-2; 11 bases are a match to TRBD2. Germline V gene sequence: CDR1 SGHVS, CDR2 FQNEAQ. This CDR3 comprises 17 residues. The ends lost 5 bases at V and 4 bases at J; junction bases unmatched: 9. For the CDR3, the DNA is TGTGCCAGCAGCCCTCGGGGACTAGCGGAATCCACCGGGGAGCTGTTTTTT. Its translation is CASSPRGLAESTGELFF.

The CDR3 sequence is CSARVAGGLRETQYF. CDR3 in DNA: TGCAGTGCTAGAGTAGCGGGAGGCTTAAGAGAGACCCAGTACTTC. The chain is built from TRBV20-1 and TRBJ2-5; 10 bases agree with TRBD2. Germline V gene sequence: CDR1 DFQATT, CDR2 SNEGSKA (reference sequence). This CDR3 has 15 amino acids. Germline trimming cut 1 base from V and 4 bases from J; bases unmatched to any gene: 6.

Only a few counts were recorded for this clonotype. The CDR3 bases are TGTGCCAGCAGCCGGGGGCCAACTTACCAAGAGACCCAGTACTTC. Its protein product is CASSRGPTYQETQYF. The rearrangement joins TRBV5-5 to TRBJ2-5; D is tentatively TRBD1 or TRBD2 (6 bases each). V gave up 4 bases and J gave up 0 bases, with 13 bases separating them. The CDR3 is 15 amino acids. Per the germline V gene, CDR1 is SGHKS and CDR2 is YYEKEE (reference sequence).

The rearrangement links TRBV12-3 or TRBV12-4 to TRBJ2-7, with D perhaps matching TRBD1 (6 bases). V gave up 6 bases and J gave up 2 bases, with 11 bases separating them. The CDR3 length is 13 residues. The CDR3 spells CASRGTITYEQYF. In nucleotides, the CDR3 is TGTGCCAGCAGAGGGACAATAACCTACGAGCAGTACTTC.

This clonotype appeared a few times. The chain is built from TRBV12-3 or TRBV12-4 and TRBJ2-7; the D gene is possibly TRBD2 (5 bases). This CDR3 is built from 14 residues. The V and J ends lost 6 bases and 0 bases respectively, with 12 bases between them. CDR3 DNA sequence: TGTGCCAGCAGATCGGGGTCAAGCTCCTACGAGCAGTACTTC. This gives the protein CASRSGSSSYEQYF.

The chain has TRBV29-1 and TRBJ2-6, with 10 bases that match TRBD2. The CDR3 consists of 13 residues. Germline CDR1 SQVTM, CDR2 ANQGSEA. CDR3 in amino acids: CGGLAAGANVLTF. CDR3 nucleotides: TGCGGCGGACTAGCGGCTGGGGCCAACGTCCTGACTTTC.

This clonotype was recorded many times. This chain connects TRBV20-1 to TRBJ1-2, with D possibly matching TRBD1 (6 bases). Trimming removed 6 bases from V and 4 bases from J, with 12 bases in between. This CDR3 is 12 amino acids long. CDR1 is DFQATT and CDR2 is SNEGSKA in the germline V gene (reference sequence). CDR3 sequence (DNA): TGCAGTGCAACCGGGACAACCTATGGCTACACCTTC. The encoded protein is CSATGTTYGYTF.

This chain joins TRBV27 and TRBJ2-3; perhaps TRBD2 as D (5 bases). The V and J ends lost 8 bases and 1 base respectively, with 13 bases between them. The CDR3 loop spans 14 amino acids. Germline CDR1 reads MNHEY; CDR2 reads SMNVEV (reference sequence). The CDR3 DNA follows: TGTGCCAGCGCCTTTTGGCGGGGCACAGATACGCAGTATTTT. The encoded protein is CASAFWRGTDTQYF.

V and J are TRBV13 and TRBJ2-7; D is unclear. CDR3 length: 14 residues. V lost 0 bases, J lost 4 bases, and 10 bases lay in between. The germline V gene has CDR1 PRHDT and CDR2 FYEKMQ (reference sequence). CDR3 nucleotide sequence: TGTGCCAGCAGCTTAGGCAGAAGGCGATACGAGCAGTACTTC. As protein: CASSLGRRRYEQYF.

The CDR3 DNA is TGTGCCAGCAGTTTATCGGCAGCGGGGGCCAACGTCCTGACTTTC. Amino acids: CASSLSAAGANVLTF. J is TRBJ2-6 and V is TRBV12-3 or TRBV12-4; no firm D call. The V end was cut by 2 bases, the J end by 4 bases, with 9 bases between. The CDR3 spans 15 residues.